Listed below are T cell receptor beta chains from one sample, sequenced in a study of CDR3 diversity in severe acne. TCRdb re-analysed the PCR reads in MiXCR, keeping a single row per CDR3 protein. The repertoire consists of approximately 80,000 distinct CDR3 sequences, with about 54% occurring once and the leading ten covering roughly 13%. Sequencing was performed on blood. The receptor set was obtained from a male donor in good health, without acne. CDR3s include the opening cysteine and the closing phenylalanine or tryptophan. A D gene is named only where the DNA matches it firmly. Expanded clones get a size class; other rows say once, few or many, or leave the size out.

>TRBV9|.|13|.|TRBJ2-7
TGTGCCAGCAGCGGCGATAGCTCCTACGAGCAGTACTTC
CASSGDSSYEQYF
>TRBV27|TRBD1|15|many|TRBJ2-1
TGTGCCAGCAGTTTCGGTGGGCTCCGGGACAGGGGTAAATTCTTC
CASSFGGLRDRGKFF
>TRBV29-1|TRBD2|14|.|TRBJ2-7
TGCAGCGCCTGCTTGGGAGCGGGAGTTTACGAGCAGTACTTC
CSACLGAGVYEQYF
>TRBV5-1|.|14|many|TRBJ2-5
TGCGCCAGCAGCTTGCGTACAGATCAAGAGACCCAGTACTTC
CASSLRTDQETQYF
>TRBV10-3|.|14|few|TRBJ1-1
TGTGCCATCAGTGTGGAACAGGGAAACACTGAAGCTTTCTTT
CAISVEQGNTEAFF
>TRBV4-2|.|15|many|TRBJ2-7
TGTGCCAGCAGCCAAGAACCTTTTAGCCCCTACGAGCAGTACTTC
CASSQEPFSPYEQYF
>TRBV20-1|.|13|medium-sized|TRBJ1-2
TGCAGTGCTAGCCCCGGGACGTTTTATGGCTACACCTTC
CSASPGTFYGYTF
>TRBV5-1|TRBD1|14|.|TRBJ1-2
TGCGCCAGCAGCTTACAGGGGGCTGCGAGTGGCTACACCTTC
CASSLQGAASGYTF
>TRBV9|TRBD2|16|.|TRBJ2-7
TGTGCCAGCAGCCCGATGCTAGCGGGAGAGGGAGTAGGGCAGTACTTC
CASSPMLAGEGVGQYF
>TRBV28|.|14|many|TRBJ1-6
TGTGCCAGCAGTTTAGGCGACACCCTTTCACCCCTCCACTTT
CASSLGDTLSPLHF
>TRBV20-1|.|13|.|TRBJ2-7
TGCGGTGCCTTTCGGGACACCCCCTACGAGCAGTACTTC
CGAFRDTPYEQYF
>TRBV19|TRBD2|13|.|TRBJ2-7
TGTGCCAGTTCTAGCGGGATTGGGTACGAGCAGTACTTC
CASSSGIGYEQYF
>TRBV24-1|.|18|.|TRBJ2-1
TGTGCCACCAGTACGGTCAGCTTGGGGCAGGGTCCCTACAATGAGCAGTTCTTC
CATSTVSLGQGPYNEQFF
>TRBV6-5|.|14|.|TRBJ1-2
TGTGCCAGCAGCGGAGTCCGCATGAGCTATGGCTACACCTTC
CASSGVRMSYGYTF
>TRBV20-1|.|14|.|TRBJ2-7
TGCAGTGCCCATCCTGAAGACAGCAGCTACGAGCAGTACTTC
CSAHPEDSSYEQYF
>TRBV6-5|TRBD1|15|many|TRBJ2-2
TGTGCCAGCAGTCGAGCCGACAGGGTCACCGGGGAGCTGTTTTTT
CASSRADRVTGELFF
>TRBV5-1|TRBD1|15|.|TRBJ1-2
TGCGCCAGCAGGTCCGGGACAGGGGCGAACTATGGCTACACCTTC
CASRSGTGANYGYTF
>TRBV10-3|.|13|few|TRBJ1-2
TGTGCCATCAGTGACGAAGTACCAGCGAGCTACACCTTC
CAISDEVPASYTF
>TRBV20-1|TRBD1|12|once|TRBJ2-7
TGCAGTGCTGGACAGGATTACTACGAGCAGTACTTC
CSAGQDYYEQYF
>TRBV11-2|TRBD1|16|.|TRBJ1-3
TGTGCCAGCACCCCGGGACAGGGGGCTGCTGGAAACACCATATATTTT
CASTPGQGAAGNTIYF
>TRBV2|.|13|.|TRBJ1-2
TGTGCCAGCAGTCATCCGGGACTGGGAGGCTACACCTTC
CASSHPGLGGYTF
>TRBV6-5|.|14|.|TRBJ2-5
TGTGCCAGCAGCCGGACCGGGGAGTCAGCGACCCAGTACTTC
CASSRTGESATQYF
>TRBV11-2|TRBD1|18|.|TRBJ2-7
TGTGCCAGCAGCTTAGGGCAGGGGCGGGGGACAGGGGGAGCCGAGCAGTACTTC
CASSLGQGRGTGGAEQYF
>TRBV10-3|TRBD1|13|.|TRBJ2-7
TGTGTCGGCAGGACAGGGGAGGTTCGTGAGCAGTACTTC
CVGRTGEVREQYF
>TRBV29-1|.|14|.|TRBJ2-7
TGCAGCGTTGAAGGTTGGGACTTCTCCTACGAGCAGTACTTC
CSVEGWDFSYEQYF
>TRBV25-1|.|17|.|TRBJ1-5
TGTGCCAGCAGTGACCCCTCGGACCCTGTGAGGAATCAGCCCCAGCATTTT
CASSDPSDPVRNQPQHF
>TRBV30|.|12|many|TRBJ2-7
TGTGCCTGGAGTCGAAAGATCTACGAGCAGTACTTC
CAWSRKIYEQYF
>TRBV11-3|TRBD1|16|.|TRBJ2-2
TGTGCCAGCAGCTTAACCGGGACAGGGGTCAACGGGGAGCTGTTTTTT
CASSLTGTGVNGELFF
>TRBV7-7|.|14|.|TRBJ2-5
TGTGCTAGCAGCTTAGTTGTGGAAAAAGAGACCCAGTACTTC
CASSLVVEKETQYF
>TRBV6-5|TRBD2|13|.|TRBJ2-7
TGTGCCAGCCCGACTAGCGACGCCTACGAGCAGTACTTC
CASPTSDAYEQYF
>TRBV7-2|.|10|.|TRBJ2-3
TGTGCCAGCAGCTTGGGTACGCAGTATTTT
CASSLGTQYF
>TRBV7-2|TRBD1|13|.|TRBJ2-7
TGTGCCAGCAGTCGGACAGGGGTTCCCGAGCAGTACTTC
CASSRTGVPEQYF
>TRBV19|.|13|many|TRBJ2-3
TGTGCCAGTAGTATCCGATTCACAGATACGCAGTATTTT
CASSIRFTDTQYF
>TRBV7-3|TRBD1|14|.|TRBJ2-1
TGTGCCAGCTTGGGGGACAGGGCCTACAATGAGCAGTTCTTC
CASLGDRAYNEQFF
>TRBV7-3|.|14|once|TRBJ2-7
TGTGCCAGCAGCCAAGCAGACGGGAACTACGAGCAGTACTTC
CASSQADGNYEQYF
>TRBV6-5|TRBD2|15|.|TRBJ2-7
TGTGCCAGCAGTTACGTCGCTAGCGGCACAGGTACGCAGTACTTC
CASSYVASGTGTQYF
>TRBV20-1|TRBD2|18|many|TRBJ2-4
TGCAGTGCTAGAGATGCGCTAGCGGGACTTACGGAGATAGACATTCAGTACTTC
CSARDALAGLTEIDIQYF
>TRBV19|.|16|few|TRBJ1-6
TGTGCCAGTAGTATCTCCTCCAGCGGGGGCAAGGCACCCCTCCACTTT
CASSISSSGGKAPLHF
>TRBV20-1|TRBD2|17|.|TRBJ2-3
TGCAGTGCTAGATTTCCTAGCGGGGGGGGGGGCACAGATACGCAGTATTTT
CSARFPSGGGGTDTQYF
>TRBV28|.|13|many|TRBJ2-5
TGTGCCAGCAGGCGGGGCCTCCAAGAGACCCAGTACTTC
CASRRGLQETQYF
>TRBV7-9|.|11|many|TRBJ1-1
TGTGCCAGCACTGGGAACACTGAAGCTTTCTTT
CASTGNTEAFF
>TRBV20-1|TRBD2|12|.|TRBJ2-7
TGCAGCGTACTAGCGGGGTCCTACGAGCAGTACTTC
CSVLAGSYEQYF
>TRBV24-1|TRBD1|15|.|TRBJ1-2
TGTGCCACCAGGGGGACAGGGAGGGCTAACTATGGCTACACCTTC
CATRGTGRANYGYTF
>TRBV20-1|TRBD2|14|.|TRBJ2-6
TGCAGTGCTGGGAGCGGGGCGGGGGCCAACGTCCTGACTTTC
CSAGSGAGANVLTF
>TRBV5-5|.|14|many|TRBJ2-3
TGTGCCAGCAGCTTGGACCGGATCGCAGATACGCAGTATTTT
CASSLDRIADTQYF
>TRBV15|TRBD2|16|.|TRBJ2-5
TGTGCCACCAGCAGAGACGGGGGGGGGGGGCAAGAGACCCAGTACTTC
CATSRDGGGGQETQYF
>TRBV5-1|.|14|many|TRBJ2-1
TGCGCCAGCAGCTTACAGTCCTCCTACAATGAGCAGTTCTTC
CASSLQSSYNEQFF
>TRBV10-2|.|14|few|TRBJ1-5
TGCGCCAGCAGTGATGCGTCTATTAATCAGCCCCAGCATTTT
CASSDASINQPQHF
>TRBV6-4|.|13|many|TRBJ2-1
TGTGCCAGCAGTGTTAGCGTCTACAATGAGCAGTTCTTC
CASSVSVYNEQFF
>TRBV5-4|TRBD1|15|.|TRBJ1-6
TGTGCCAGCAGCTTTCCCGGGACAGGGGGATCACCCCTCCACTTT
CASSFPGTGGSPLHF
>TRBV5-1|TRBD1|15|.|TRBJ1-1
TGCGCCAGCAGCCCCAGGGACAGCGTGAACACTGAAGCTTTCTTT
CASSPRDSVNTEAFF
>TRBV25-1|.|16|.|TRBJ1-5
TGTGCCAGCGTTTGGGCGGGACCAGATAGCAATCAGCCCCAGCATTTT
CASVWAGPDSNQPQHF
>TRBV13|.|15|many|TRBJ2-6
TGTGCCAGCAGCTTGAGGGACTCTGGGGCCAACGTCCTGACTTTC
CASSLRDSGANVLTF
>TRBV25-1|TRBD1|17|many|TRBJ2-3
TGTGCCAGCAGTGAAGACCGACAGGGTGGTATGACAGATACGCAGTATTTT
CASSEDRQGGMTDTQYF
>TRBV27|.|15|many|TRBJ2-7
TGTGCCAGCGGGAGGAGACGACAGGGCTCCCACGAGCAGTACTTC
CASGRRRQGSHEQYF